This T cell receptor beta chain was sequenced during a study of blood T cell repertoires in COVID-19. The CDR3 sequence is 17 residues long. V lost 3 bases, J lost 2 bases, and 17 bases lay in between. In germline, CDR1 is MNHNS, CDR2 SASEGT. The sample holds one count of this clone. Original handling: Reference gene primer amplification gave estimated nucleated cell counts. Some clones are missing from TCRdb's copy, which holds only in-frame ones; the method was immunoSEQ multiplex PCR. That table furnishes V, J and clone size, whereas the DNA furnished D and trimming. The data hold 200,000 to 300,000 clones, with about 85% observed a single time.

The sequencing input was peripheral blood. This chain uses TRBV6-1 with TRBJ2-4; the D gene is possibly TRBD1 (5 bases). The source of this sequence is a man in his sixties who had recovered from COVID-19. The CDR3 loop reads CASSDSPQGLTKNIQYF. The CDR3 DNA follows: TGTGCCAGCAGTGATTCCCCGCAGGGTTTGACCAAAAACATTCAGTACTTC.